This TCR beta chain was obtained from a study of blood T cell repertoires in COVID-19. About the study: Italy, Spain and the United States were the sources of the convalescent and acute COVID-19 samples. The cDNA or gDNA used as material had been derived from T cells, B-cell-depleted T cells, or PBMCs.

The CDR3 is 15 amino acids. CDR1 and CDR2 (germline): LGHNA, YNFKEQ. With V trimmed by 4 bases and J by 8 bases, 9 bases remained unmatched. Original analysis: Nucleated cell number was recorded as an estimate derived from reference gene primer amplification. Data came from immunoSEQ multiplex PCR; TCRdb stores just in-frame clones and leaves some out. The V and J calls and clone size were taken over from that table, and D and trimming were inferred from the DNA. The profile shows about 14,000 clones, 90% of them singletons. The sequence derives from a human donor with active COVID-19. The donor label of this sample is uncertain. The chain combines TRBV4-2 with TRBJ2-1, with TRBD1 matching over 9 bases. Sequencing was performed on peripheral blood. This chain's CDR3 is CASSRRTGDLDEQFF. For the CDR3, the DNA is TGTGCCAGCAGCCGTCGGACAGGGGATCTGGATGAGCAGTTCTTC.